A selection of T cell receptor beta chains follows, all from one sample in a study of T cells in Graves' hyperthyroidism and ophthalmopathy. Via MiXCR, TCRdb re-called the multiplex PCR reads, giving one row per CDR3 protein. Here the sample spans more than 300,000 distinct CDR3 sequences, about a sixth being singletons. Sequenced: blood. Receptors were obtained from a woman in her twenties or thirties with Graves' hyperthyroidism that later progressed to Graves' ophthalmopathy. The CDR3 runs from the conserved cysteine through the conserved F or W. The order of the fields is D gene, J gene, clone size, V gene, CDR3 protein, CDR3 DNA. D genes are given only for firm matches. A row's size may be missing; if present it is once, few, many or a size class.

D gene: NA
J gene: TRBJ1-1
clone size: NA
V gene: TRBV5-1
CDR3 protein: CASSLRAGRNTEAFF
CDR3 DNA: TGCGCCAGCAGCTTGCGGGCAGGGAGGAACACTGAAGCTTTCTTT

D gene: TRBD1
J gene: TRBJ2-7
clone size: many
V gene: TRBV7-9
CDR3 protein: CASSPSRDRGLVPHEQYF
CDR3 DNA: TGTGCCAGCAGCCCCTCCCGGGACAGGGGGTTGGTCCCCCACGAGCAGTACTTC

D gene: NA
J gene: TRBJ1-6
clone size: NA
V gene: TRBV6-1
CDR3 protein: CASSDLGPPGNSPLHF
CDR3 DNA: TGTGCCAGCAGTGATTTAGGACCGCCCGGTAATTCACCCCTCCACTTT

D gene: NA
J gene: TRBJ2-3
clone size: many
V gene: TRBV5-1
CDR3 protein: CASSDLTGDTQYF
CDR3 DNA: TGCGCCAGCTCGGATCTCACGGGAGATACGCAGTATTTT

D gene: NA
J gene: TRBJ1-3
clone size: NA
V gene: TRBV30
CDR3 protein: CAWSSDYRFSGNTIYF
CDR3 DNA: TGTGCCTGGAGTTCTGACTACAGATTCTCTGGAAACACCATATATTTT

D gene: NA
J gene: TRBJ1-5
clone size: few
V gene: TRBV5-5
CDR3 protein: CASSRVGTLDQPQHF
CDR3 DNA: TGTGCCAGCAGCCGGGTCGGGACACTCGATCAGCCCCAGCATTTT

D gene: NA
J gene: TRBJ2-1
clone size: many
V gene: TRBV27
CDR3 protein: CASSLSSGSRDEQFF
CDR3 DNA: TGTGCCAGCAGTTTATCCTCGGGCAGTAGGGATGAGCAGTTCTTC

D gene: TRBD2
J gene: TRBJ2-1
clone size: many
V gene: TRBV12-3/TRBV12-4
CDR3 protein: CASSQTSGSGNEQFF
CDR3 DNA: TGTGCCAGCAGCCAAACTAGCGGGAGCGGGAATGAGCAGTTCTTC

D gene: TRBD2
J gene: TRBJ2-7
clone size: NA
V gene: TRBV20-1
CDR3 protein: CSAGVARLADYEQYF
CDR3 DNA: TGCAGTGCTGGCGTAGCAAGACTAGCTGACTACGAGCAGTACTTC

D gene: NA
J gene: TRBJ1-1
clone size: many
V gene: TRBV6-1
CDR3 protein: CASSGDIRTEAFF
CDR3 DNA: TGTGCCAGCAGCGGGGACATCCGTACTGAAGCTTTCTTT

D gene: TRBD1
J gene: TRBJ1-1
clone size: few
V gene: TRBV28
CDR3 protein: CASTTQGTTEAFF
CDR3 DNA: TGTGCCAGCACCACACAGGGGACCACTGAAGCTTTCTTT

D gene: NA
J gene: TRBJ2-1
clone size: many
V gene: TRBV6-1
CDR3 protein: CASSPSAGSYNEQFF
CDR3 DNA: TGTGCCAGCAGTCCTTCCGCGGGATCCTACAATGAGCAGTTCTTC

D gene: NA
J gene: TRBJ1-2
clone size: NA
V gene: TRBV24-1
CDR3 protein: CATSDSRGYYGYTF
CDR3 DNA: TGTGCCACCAGTGATTCCAGGGGTTACTATGGCTACACCTTC

D gene: NA
J gene: TRBJ2-5
clone size: many
V gene: TRBV14
CDR3 protein: CASSQFRRAETQYF
CDR3 DNA: TGTGCCAGCAGCCAATTTCGCAGGGCGGAGACCCAGTACTTC

D gene: NA
J gene: TRBJ2-3
clone size: NA
V gene: TRBV7-9
CDR3 protein: CASSLGQVSDTQYF
CDR3 DNA: TGTGCCAGCAGCTTGGGGCAGGTATCAGATACGCAGTATTTT

D gene: TRBD2
J gene: TRBJ2-3
clone size: NA
V gene: TRBV6-2/TRBV6-3
CDR3 protein: CASSHLAGGLADTQYF
CDR3 DNA: TGTGCCAGCAGCCACTTAGCGGGGGGCTTGGCAGATACGCAGTATTTT

D gene: NA
J gene: TRBJ2-7
clone size: few
V gene: TRBV4-1
CDR3 protein: CASSQEGGKGGVRKEYEQYF
CDR3 DNA: TGCGCCAGCAGCCAAGAGGGGGGTAAGGGGGGAGTTCGCAAAGAGTACGAGCAGTACTTC

D gene: TRBD2
J gene: TRBJ2-1
clone size: few
V gene: TRBV18
CDR3 protein: CASSGTRVNEQFF
CDR3 DNA: TGTGCCAGCTCCGGGACTAGGGTAAATGAGCAGTTCTTC

D gene: NA
J gene: TRBJ1-1
clone size: NA
V gene: TRBV13
CDR3 protein: CASSPGDGAFF
CDR3 DNA: TGTGCCAGCAGCCCGGGGGACGGAGCTTTCTTT

D gene: NA
J gene: TRBJ1-5
clone size: few
V gene: TRBV18
CDR3 protein: CASSPPGLYNQPQHF
CDR3 DNA: TGTGCCAGCTCACCACCAGGGTTGTACAATCAGCCCCAGCATTTT

D gene: NA
J gene: TRBJ1-1
clone size: few
V gene: TRBV7-9
CDR3 protein: CASSQWGGTEAFF
CDR3 DNA: TGTGCCAGCAGCCAGTGGGGGGGAACTGAAGCTTTCTTT

D gene: NA
J gene: TRBJ1-5
clone size: many
V gene: TRBV28
CDR3 protein: CASSLLAGGSYQPQHF
CDR3 DNA: TGTGCCAGCAGTTTACTGGCCGGGGGGTCTTACCAGCCCCAGCATTTT

D gene: NA
J gene: TRBJ2-7
clone size: few
V gene: TRBV5-1
CDR3 protein: CASSLGHSGSYEQYF
CDR3 DNA: TGCGCCAGCAGCTTGGGTCACAGTGGATCCTACGAGCAGTACTTC

D gene: TRBD2
J gene: TRBJ2-1
clone size: many
V gene: TRBV10-3
CDR3 protein: CAISEPQRESIEQFF
CDR3 DNA: TGTGCCATCAGTGAGCCCCAGCGGGAGAGTATTGAGCAGTTCTTC

D gene: TRBD1
J gene: TRBJ1-1
clone size: many
V gene: TRBV2
CDR3 protein: CASSGDRAVAAFF
CDR3 DNA: TGTGCCAGCAGCGGGGACAGGGCAGTGGCGGCTTTCTTT

D gene: TRBD2
J gene: TRBJ2-2
clone size: many
V gene: TRBV10-2
CDR3 protein: CASTVLAGGNTGELFF
CDR3 DNA: TGCGCCAGCACCGTACTAGCGGGAGGGAACACCGGGGAGCTGTTTTTT

D gene: NA
J gene: TRBJ1-6
clone size: NA
V gene: TRBV11-2
CDR3 protein: CASSLEPWGRGAPLHF
CDR3 DNA: TGTGCCAGCAGCTTAGAGCCCTGGGGCAGGGGCGCACCCCTCCACTTT

D gene: TRBD2
J gene: TRBJ2-7
clone size: many
V gene: TRBV19
CDR3 protein: CASSTVLAGGHEQYF
CDR3 DNA: TGTGCCAGTAGTACGGTCCTGGCGGGAGGCCACGAGCAGTACTTC

D gene: NA
J gene: TRBJ1-6
clone size: NA
V gene: TRBV15
CDR3 protein: CATSRDGLTSSYNSPLHF
CDR3 DNA: TGTGCCACCAGCAGGGACGGCCTGACGAGCTCCTATAATTCACCCCTCCACTTT

D gene: NA
J gene: TRBJ1-5
clone size: few
V gene: TRBV18
CDR3 protein: CASSPTASQPQHF
CDR3 DNA: TGTGCCAGCTCACCGACAGCTTCTCAGCCCCAGCATTTT

D gene: NA
J gene: TRBJ2-4
clone size: many
V gene: TRBV3-1
CDR3 protein: CASSLIAEAKNIQYF
CDR3 DNA: TGTGCCAGCAGCCTAATAGCGGAAGCCAAAAACATTCAGTACTTC

D gene: NA
J gene: TRBJ1-5
clone size: NA
V gene: TRBV30
CDR3 protein: CAWSGTRLSPQHF
CDR3 DNA: TGTGCCTGGAGTGGGACACGATTATCGCCCCAGCATTTT

D gene: TRBD1
J gene: TRBJ2-2
clone size: many
V gene: TRBV6-1
CDR3 protein: CASSYGTENTGELFF
CDR3 DNA: TGTGCCAGCAGTTACGGGACAGAGAACACCGGGGAGCTGTTTTTT

D gene: TRBD1
J gene: TRBJ1-4
clone size: many
V gene: TRBV6-1
CDR3 protein: CASSSQGQGPEKLFF
CDR3 DNA: TGTGCCAGCAGTTCCCAGGGACAGGGGCCTGAAAAACTGTTTTTT

D gene: NA
J gene: TRBJ2-3
clone size: many
V gene: TRBV28
CDR3 protein: CASSLRDASTDTQYF
CDR3 DNA: TGTGCCAGCAGTTTGAGGGACGCTAGCACAGATACGCAGTATTTT

D gene: TRBD1
J gene: TRBJ2-6
clone size: NA
V gene: TRBV19
CDR3 protein: CASTPNRGRRDRVVSGANVLTF
CDR3 DNA: TGTGCCAGTACCCCAAATCGGGGTCGCCGGGACAGGGTCGTTTCTGGGGCCAACGTCCTGACTTTC

D gene: NA
J gene: TRBJ2-2
clone size: few
V gene: TRBV29-1
CDR3 protein: CSVLGGAHNTGELFF
CDR3 DNA: TGCAGCGTCCTAGGGGGGGCCCATAACACCGGGGAGCTGTTTTTT

D gene: TRBD2
J gene: TRBJ2-1
clone size: NA
V gene: TRBV10-3
CDR3 protein: CANSASGGYNEQFF
CDR3 DNA: TGTGCCAACAGCGCTAGCGGGGGGTACAATGAGCAGTTCTTC

D gene: NA
J gene: TRBJ1-5
clone size: many
V gene: TRBV6-1
CDR3 protein: CASSEVRQPQHF
CDR3 DNA: TGTGCCAGCAGTGAAGTAAGGCAGCCCCAGCATTTT

D gene: NA
J gene: TRBJ2-1
clone size: many
V gene: TRBV27
CDR3 protein: CASSLLGGGINEQFF
CDR3 DNA: TGTGCCAGCAGTTTATTAGGGGGAGGGATTAATGAGCAGTTCTTC

D gene: NA
J gene: TRBJ2-7
clone size: many
V gene: TRBV28
CDR3 protein: CASSFVHSSSYEQYF
CDR3 DNA: TGTGCCAGCAGTTTTGTGCACAGTAGCTCCTACGAGCAGTACTTC

D gene: TRBD1
J gene: TRBJ2-3
clone size: many
V gene: TRBV18
CDR3 protein: CASSPPTGEGTDTQYF
CDR3 DNA: TGTGCCAGCTCACCACCGACAGGGGAGGGCACAGATACGCAGTATTTT

D gene: NA
J gene: TRBJ1-4
clone size: NA
V gene: TRBV10-3
CDR3 protein: CAISRGGGSLNEKLFF
CDR3 DNA: TGTGCCATCAGCAGAGGAGGAGGCTCTCTTAATGAAAAACTGTTTTTT

D gene: TRBD2
J gene: TRBJ2-7
clone size: few
V gene: TRBV20-1
CDR3 protein: CSARDISGSYEQYF
CDR3 DNA: TGCAGTGCTAGAGACATTAGCGGGAGTTACGAGCAGTACTTC

D gene: NA
J gene: TRBJ2-2
clone size: many
V gene: TRBV2
CDR3 protein: CASRANPTGELFF
CDR3 DNA: TGTGCCAGCAGGGCAAACCCCACCGGGGAGCTGTTTTTT

D gene: NA
J gene: TRBJ2-7
clone size: few
V gene: TRBV28
CDR3 protein: CASRQQGTYEQYF
CDR3 DNA: TGTGCCAGCAGACAACAGGGTACCTACGAGCAGTACTTC

D gene: TRBD2
J gene: TRBJ2-1
clone size: many
V gene: TRBV2
CDR3 protein: CASSERGILRNEQFF
CDR3 DNA: TGTGCCAGCAGTGAGCGGGGGATTCTTCGCAATGAGCAGTTCTTC

D gene: NA
J gene: TRBJ1-1
clone size: many
V gene: TRBV3-1
CDR3 protein: CASSQDLRTGGTEAFF
CDR3 DNA: TGTGCCAGCAGCCAAGATCTTAGAACCGGCGGGACTGAAGCTTTCTTT

D gene: TRBD1
J gene: TRBJ2-7
clone size: many
V gene: TRBV28
CDR3 protein: CASSPRLTQGIGEQYF
CDR3 DNA: TGTGCCAGCAGTCCACGTCTCACACAGGGGATAGGCGAGCAGTACTTC

D gene: NA
J gene: TRBJ2-3
clone size: NA
V gene: TRBV7-9
CDR3 protein: CASRAGWGTDTQYF
CDR3 DNA: TGTGCCAGCAGGGCAGGGTGGGGCACAGATACGCAGTATTTT

D gene: NA
J gene: TRBJ1-2
clone size: few
V gene: TRBV6-1
CDR3 protein: CASRTTNGYTF
CDR3 DNA: TGTGCCAGCAGAACCACGAATGGCTACACCTTC

D gene: TRBD1
J gene: TRBJ1-6
clone size: few
V gene: TRBV29-1
CDR3 protein: CSVTTGGESPLHF
CDR3 DNA: TGCAGCGTCACGACAGGGGGCGAATCACCCCTCCACTTT

D gene: TRBD2
J gene: TRBJ2-1
clone size: many
V gene: TRBV12-3/TRBV12-4
CDR3 protein: CASMIAGSSYNEQFF
CDR3 DNA: TGTGCCAGCATGATAGCGGGGAGCTCCTACAATGAGCAGTTCTTC

D gene: TRBD1
J gene: TRBJ1-5
clone size: NA
V gene: TRBV12-5
CDR3 protein: CASGFDTGQGDQPQHF
CDR3 DNA: TGTGCTAGTGGTTTCGACACTGGGCAGGGGGATCAGCCCCAGCATTTT

D gene: TRBD2
J gene: TRBJ2-7
clone size: NA
V gene: TRBV30
CDR3 protein: CASLRRSSGSSEQYF
CDR3 DNA: TGTGCCTCCCTCCGGCGGTCTAGCGGGAGTAGCGAGCAGTACTTC

D gene: TRBD2
J gene: TRBJ2-1
clone size: many
V gene: TRBV11-2
CDR3 protein: CASSLEGTRQFF
CDR3 DNA: TGTGCCAGCAGCTTAGAAGGGACTAGGCAGTTCTTC

D gene: TRBD1
J gene: TRBJ2-5
clone size: many
V gene: TRBV28
CDR3 protein: CASTSAPTGGLLQETQYF
CDR3 DNA: TGTGCCAGCACCTCGGCCCCGACAGGGGGGTTGCTCCAAGAGACCCAGTACTTC